Given below is one T cell receptor beta chain in context. As yet, its antigen is unknown. This sample was included in a study of beta chain features in type 1 diabetes. Study context: Over all samples combined, over 85 million sorted cells were examined. Study conclusions and caveats: All four CD4+ subsets from Type 1 diabetes patients carried moderately but significantly shorter TCRB CDR3s.

Germline lookup yields CDR1 LNHDA and CDR2 SQIVND (reference sequence). The junction had 6 bases not matched to a gene; V was cut back by 5 bases and J by 3 bases. The CDR3 runs to 15 residues. Every bit of the isolated RNA underwent reverse transcription, so sequencing read expressed TCRB transcripts. Method: immunoSEQ multiplex PCR; TCRdb's copy keeps in-frame clones and lacks some. Among roughly 100,000 clones listed, 25% to 30% were seen once. The rearrangement uses TRBV19 and TRBJ1-5; 8 bases agree with TRBD1. The TCR was taken from a woman between 18 and 29 years old with type 1 diabetes. Sample: central memory CD4+ T cells from blood. The CDR3 nucleotides read TGTGCCAGTAGTGTGGGACAGGCCTTCAATCAGCCCCAGCATTTT. Protein: CASSVGQAFNQPQHF.